These 4 T cell receptor beta chains were sequenced from one sample in a study of T cell responses to AZD1222 COVID-19 vaccine. Libraries were prepared by immunoSEQ multiplex PCR; TCRdb keeps only in-frame clonotypes and omits some of them. The sample shows 200,000 to 250,000 clones, roughly 94% of them seen only once. The source was peripheral blood, collected 28 days after the second dose of the MenACWY control vaccine. These receptor sequences come from an adult who received the MenACWY meningococcal vaccine as a control.

The chain links TRBV5-1 to TRBJ2-1; either TRBD1 or TRBD2 may fit D (5 bases each). Germline CDR1 is SGHRS and CDR2 is YFSETQ. The ends were cut back, 3 bases at V and 10 bases at J, with 11 bases in the middle. CDR3 length: 12 amino acids. CDR3 loop: CASSYPEGEQFF. The CDR3 DNA sequence: TGCGCCAGCAGCTACCCCGAGGGGGAGCAGTTCTTC. The variable domain in full, completed from reference TRBV5-1 and TRBJ2-1, reads KAGVTQTPRYLIKTRGQQVTLSCSPISGHRSVSWYQQTPGQGLQFLFEYFSETQRNKGNFPGRFSGRQFSNSRSEMNVSTLELGDSALYLCASSYPEGEQFFGPGTRLTVL.

The chain uses TRBV28 and TRBJ1-1; D gene uncertain. V was shortened by 5 bases and J by 0 bases, with 10 bases between the two germline ends. The CDR3 has 14 residues. Germline V gives CDR1 MDHEN, CDR2 SYDVKM. For the CDR3, the DNA is TGTGCCAGCAGTGGGGTTGGCATGAACACTGAAGCTTTCTTT. Translating it yields CASSGVGMNTEAFF.

The chain links TRBV28 to TRBJ1-1; D is unclear. The CDR3 runs 16 residues. The germline V gene has CDR1 MDHEN and CDR2 SYDVKM. V dropped 6 bases and J dropped 3 bases, with 20 bases sitting between them. As DNA, the CDR3 is TGTGCCAGCAGACCATACGGGTCGGGTGAGGACACTGAAGCTTTCTTT. It codes for CASRPYGSGEDTEAFF.

The V call is TRBV7-9, the J call TRBJ1-2; the D is unclear. The CDR3 contains 15 residues. Germline loops: CDR1 SEHNR, CDR2 FQNEAQ (reference sequence). The V gene lost 2 bases and the J gene lost 6 bases, with 16 bases spanning the gap. CDR3 bases: TGTGCCAGCAGCTTACCGGCAGCGGGTGGAGATGGCTACACCTTC. Amino acids: CASSLPAAGGDGYTF.